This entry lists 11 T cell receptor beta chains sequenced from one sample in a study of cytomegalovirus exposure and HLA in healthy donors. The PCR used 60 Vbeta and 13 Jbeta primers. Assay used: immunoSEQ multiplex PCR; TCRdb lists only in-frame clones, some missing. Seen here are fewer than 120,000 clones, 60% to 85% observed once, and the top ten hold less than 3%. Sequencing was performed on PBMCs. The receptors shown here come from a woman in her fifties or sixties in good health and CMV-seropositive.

Written as DNA, the CDR3 is TGTGCCAGCTCACCGTACGATGGGGGCTGGTTGACCCAGTACTTC. It encodes CASSPYDGGWLTQYF. The chain joins TRBV18 to TRBJ2-5, with D possibly matching TRBD1 (6 bases). The length of the CDR3 is 15 residues. Germline CDR1 and CDR2: KGHSH and LQKENI. Trimming took off 3 bases at V and 7 bases at J, with 18 bases between the two ends.

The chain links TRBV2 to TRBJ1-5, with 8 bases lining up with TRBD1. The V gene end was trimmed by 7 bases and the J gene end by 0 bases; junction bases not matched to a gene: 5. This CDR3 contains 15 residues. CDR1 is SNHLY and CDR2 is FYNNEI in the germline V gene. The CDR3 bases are TGTGCCAGCATGGACAGGGAGAATAGCAATCAGCCCCAGCATTTT. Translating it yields CASMDRENSNQPQHF.

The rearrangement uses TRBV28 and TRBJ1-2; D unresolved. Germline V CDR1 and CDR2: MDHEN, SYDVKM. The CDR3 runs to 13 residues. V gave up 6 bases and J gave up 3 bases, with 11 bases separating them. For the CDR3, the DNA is TGTGCCAGCAGCAAACCAGGCCACTATGGCTACACCTTC. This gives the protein CASSKPGHYGYTF.

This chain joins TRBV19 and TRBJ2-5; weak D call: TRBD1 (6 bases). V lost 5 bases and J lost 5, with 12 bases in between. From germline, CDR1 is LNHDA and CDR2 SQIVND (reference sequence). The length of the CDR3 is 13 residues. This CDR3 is CASSVGGEETQYF. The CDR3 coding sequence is TGTGCCAGTAGTGTTGGGGGCGAGGAGACCCAGTACTTC.

Here the CDR3 DNA reads TGTGCCAGTAGGGAATGGGGGGACCCCACAGATACGCAGTATTTT. Its protein product is CASREWGDPTDTQYF. The chain uses TRBV19 and TRBJ2-3; D possibly corresponds to TRBD2 (6 bases). Per germline, CDR1 LNHDA and CDR2 SQIVND (reference sequence). There are 15 residues in the CDR3. With 6 bases removed from V and 2 bases from J, the gap between germline ends came to 15 bases. Together with reference TRBV19 and TRBJ2-3, the CDR3 gives the full variable domain: DGGITQSPKYLFRKEGQNVTLSCEQNLNHDAMYWYRQDPGQGLRLIYYSQIVNDFQKGDIAEGYSVSREKKESFPLTVTSAQKNPTAFYLCASREWGDPTDTQYFGPGTRLTVL.

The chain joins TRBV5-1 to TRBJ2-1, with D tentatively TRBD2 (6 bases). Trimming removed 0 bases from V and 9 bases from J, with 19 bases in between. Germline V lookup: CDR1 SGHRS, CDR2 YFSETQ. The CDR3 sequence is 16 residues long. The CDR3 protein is CASSLDPSDTAGEQFF. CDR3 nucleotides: TGCGCCAGCAGCTTGGATCCTAGCGATACGGCGGGTGAGCAGTTCTTC.

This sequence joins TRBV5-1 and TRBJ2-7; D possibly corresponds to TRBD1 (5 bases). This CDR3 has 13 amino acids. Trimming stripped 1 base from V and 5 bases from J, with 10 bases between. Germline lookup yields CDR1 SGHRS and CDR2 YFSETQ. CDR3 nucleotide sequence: TGCGCCAGCAGCTTGCGTAGGGGCCACGAGCAGTACTTC. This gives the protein CASSLRRGHEQYF.

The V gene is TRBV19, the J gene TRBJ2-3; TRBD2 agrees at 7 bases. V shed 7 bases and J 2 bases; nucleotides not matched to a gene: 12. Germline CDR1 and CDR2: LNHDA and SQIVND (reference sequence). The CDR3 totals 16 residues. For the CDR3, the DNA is TGTGCCAGTATCCGTGGAGCGGGATGGGACACAGATACGCAGTATTTT. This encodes CASIRGAGWDTDTQYF.

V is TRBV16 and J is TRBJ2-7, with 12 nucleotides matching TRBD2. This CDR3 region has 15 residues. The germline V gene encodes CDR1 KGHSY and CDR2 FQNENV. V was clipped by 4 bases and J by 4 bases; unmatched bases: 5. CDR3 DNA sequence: TGTGCCAGCAGCCCTCTAGCGGGAGGGCCTTACGAGCAGTACTTC. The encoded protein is CASSPLAGGPYEQYF.

CDR3 sequence: CASSEGTDIQYF. In DNA form, the CDR3 reads TGTGCCAGCAGCGAGGGTACTGACATTCAGTACTTC. The rearrangement joins TRBV11-2 to TRBJ2-4; the D gene is possibly TRBD2 (5 bases). This CDR3 is built from 12 residues. Germline CDR1 reads SGHAT; CDR2 reads FQNNGV. Deletions cut 5 bases from V and 8 bases from J, with 10 bases between. The complete variable domain, with remaining parts taken from reference TRBV11-2 and TRBJ2-4, reads EAGVAQSPRYKIIEKRQSVAFWCNPISGHATLYWYQQILGQGPKLLIQFQNNGVVDDSQLPKDRFSAERLKGVDSTLKIQPAKLEDSAVYLCASSEGTDIQYFGAGTRLSVL.

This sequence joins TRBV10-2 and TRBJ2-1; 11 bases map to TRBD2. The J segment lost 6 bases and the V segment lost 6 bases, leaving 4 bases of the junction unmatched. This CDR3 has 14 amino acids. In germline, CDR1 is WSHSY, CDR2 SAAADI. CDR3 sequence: CASRDSGRANEQFF. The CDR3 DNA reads TGCGCCAGCAGGGATAGCGGGAGGGCCAATGAGCAGTTCTTC.